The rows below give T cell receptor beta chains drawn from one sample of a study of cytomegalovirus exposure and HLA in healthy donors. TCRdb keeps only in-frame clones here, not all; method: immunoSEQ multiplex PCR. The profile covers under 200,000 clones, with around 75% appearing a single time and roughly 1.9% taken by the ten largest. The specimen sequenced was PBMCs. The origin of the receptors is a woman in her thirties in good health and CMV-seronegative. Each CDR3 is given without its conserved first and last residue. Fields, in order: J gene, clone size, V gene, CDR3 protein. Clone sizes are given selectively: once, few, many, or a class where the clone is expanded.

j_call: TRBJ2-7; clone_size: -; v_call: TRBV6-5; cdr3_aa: ASKAGGRPYEQY
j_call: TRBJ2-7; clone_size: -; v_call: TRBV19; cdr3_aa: ASSMGTSVPYEQY
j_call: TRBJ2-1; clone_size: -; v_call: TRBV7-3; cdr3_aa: ASSQGLGEQF
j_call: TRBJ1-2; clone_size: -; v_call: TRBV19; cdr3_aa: ASSEPQYSIHLYGYT
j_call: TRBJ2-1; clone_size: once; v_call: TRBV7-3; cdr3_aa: ASSLMAPGLADNEQF
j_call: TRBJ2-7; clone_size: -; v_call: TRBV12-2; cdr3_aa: ASRLAWVGVKYEQY
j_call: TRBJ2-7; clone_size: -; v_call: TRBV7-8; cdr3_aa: ASSLSLAADYEQY
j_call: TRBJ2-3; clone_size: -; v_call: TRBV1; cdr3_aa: TSSQVHQAGGADTQY
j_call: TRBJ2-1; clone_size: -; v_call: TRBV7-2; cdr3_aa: ASSRSVNEQF
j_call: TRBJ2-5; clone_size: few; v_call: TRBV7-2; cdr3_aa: ASSPRLAVRETQY
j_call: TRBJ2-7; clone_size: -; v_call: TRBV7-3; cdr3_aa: ASSQIHFLYEQY
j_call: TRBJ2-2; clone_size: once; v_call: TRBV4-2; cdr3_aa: ASSQDPPSGRTGELF
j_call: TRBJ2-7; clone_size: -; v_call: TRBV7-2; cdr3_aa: ASSLSPTYEQY
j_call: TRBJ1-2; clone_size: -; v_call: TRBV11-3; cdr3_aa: ASSLRQGDGYT
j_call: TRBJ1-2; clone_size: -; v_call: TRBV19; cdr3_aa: ASSLIGQGDYGYT
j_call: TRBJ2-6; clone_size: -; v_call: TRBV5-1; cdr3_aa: ASSAGQGFLRFSANVLT